This T cell receptor (beta chain) is drawn from a study of blood T cell repertoires in COVID-19. Study-level background: From T cells, B-cell-depleted T cells, or PBMCs came the material, which was cDNA or gDNA.

Original processing methods: Amplification of reference gene primers provided the estimated nucleated cell counts. Data came from immunoSEQ multiplex PCR; TCRdb stores just in-frame clones and leaves some out. The V and J calls and clone size are taken from that table; D and trimming were inferred from the DNA. The profile shows about 120,000 clones, around three quarters of them singletons. The sequence came from a woman over 75 with acute or convalescent COVID-19. Specimen: peripheral blood.

The CDR3 region is CASSPRGRGNQPQHF. The DNA for the CDR3 is TGTGCCAGTAGTCCCAGGGGACGCGGCAATCAGCCCCAGCATTTT. The chain is built from TRBV19 and TRBJ1-5, with D tentatively TRBD1 (6 bases). Germline V CDR1 and CDR2: LNHDA, SQIVND (reference sequence). The V and J ends lost 5 bases and 2 bases respectively, with 13 bases between them. This CDR3 contains 15 residues.